This entry features one T cell receptor beta chain sequence. The antigen is unknown. CDR1 is LNHDA and CDR2 is SQIVND in the germline V gene (reference sequence). The CDR3 consists of 17 residues. V lost 5 bases to trimming and J lost 4 bases; unmatched junction nucleotides: 10. This specimen belongs to a study of shared clonotypes between healthy human individuals. Caucasian adults residing in Nashville, Tennessee made up all the donors. Study-wide results and limits: Between a few donors, naive CD4 clonotypes were shared at a level of about 5%.

Per the original methods: In the immunoSEQ data, sequences were junction-only and lacked quality scores, so filtering differed. Assay used: immunoSEQ multiplex PCR; TCRdb lists only in-frame clones, some missing. V and J calls and clone size are those listed in that table; D and trimming were worked out from the DNA. The sample holds about 2.3 million clones, more than 85% seen once. This chain connects TRBV19 to TRBJ1-3; 11 nucleotides match TRBD1. The sequencing input was naive CD4+ T cells from PBMCs. The subset here: CD45RA+ positively selected. This TCR was recovered from a young man in good health. Some clones in this sample may be carry-over from other donors' samples. CDR3 in amino acids: CASSPRGQGAKGNTIYF. The CDR3 DNA reads TGTGCCAGTAGTCCGAGAGGACAGGGGGCAAAAGGAAACACCATATATTTT.